What follows describes a single TCR beta chain. The CDR3 length is 18 residues. The ends lost 1 base at V and 6 bases at J; junction bases unmatched: 11. The V gene's germline CDR1 is LGHNA and CDR2 YNFKEQ. As processed by the authors: Using reference gene primer amplification, nucleated cell counts were estimated. Sequencing was performed with immunoSEQ multiplex PCR; in TCRdb, only in-frame clones are kept and a portion is missing. Clonal size and the V and J genes are those of that table, whereas D and trimming came from the DNA. The sample carries 95,000 to 150,000 clones, roughly four fifths recorded once. This record belongs to a study of blood T cell repertoires in COVID-19.

This receptor was obtained from a woman aged 45-65 years with acute or convalescent COVID-19. The chain combines TRBV4-2 with TRBJ2-7; TRBD2 agrees at 14 bases. Material for sequencing was peripheral blood. The DNA of the CDR3 is TGTGCCAGCAGCCAAGGCCCGGGACTAGCGGGAGCGGAGGGCGAGCAGTACTTC. Protein sequence: CASSQGPGLAGAEGEQYF.